This is a list of T cell receptor beta chains from one sample in a study of Tregs in tolerant kidney transplant recipients. The repertoire was sequenced with immunoSEQ multiplex PCR; TCRdb's copy has only in-frame clones and lacks some. The data contain some 100,000 clones, roughly nine tenths of them singletons. Sequencing was done on a sample of CD4+ T cells from blood. The receptor source for this set is a human donor in good health. CDR3s include the opening cysteine and the closing phenylalanine or tryptophan. D genes are given only for firm matches. The size of a clone is reported for some rows only, either as once, few or many, or as a class for expanded clones.

V,size,D,J,length,CDR3,DNA
TRBV6-1,few,-,TRBJ1-2,13,CATLIDSNYGYTF,TGTGCCACCCTTATAGACAGTAACTATGGCTACACCTTC
TRBV9,few,TRBD1,TRBJ1-5,14,CASSVTGQQEPQHF,TGTGCCAGCAGCGTGACAGGGCAGCAGGAGCCCCAGCATTTT
TRBV7-2,once,TRBD2,TRBJ2-3,14,CASSLSGGRDTQYF,TGTGCCAGCAGCTTAAGCGGGGGCCGGGATACGCAGTATTTT
TRBV11-2,-,TRBD1,TRBJ2-7,13,CASSLNRGYEQYF,TGTGCCAGCAGCCTAAACAGGGGCTACGAGCAGTACTTC
TRBV15,-,-,TRBJ1-3,15,CATSGRINSGNTIYF,TGTGCCACCAGCGGAAGGATTAACTCTGGAAACACCATATATTTT
TRBV5-5,once,TRBD1,TRBJ2-5,16,CASSSGTGVSGETQYF,TGTGCCAGCAGCTCCGGGACAGGGGTATCCGGGGAGACCCAGTACTTC
TRBV30,-,TRBD2,TRBJ2-2,15,CVLRRGVANTGELFF,TGTGTCCTGAGGCGGGGGGTCGCGAACACCGGGGAGCTGTTTTTT
TRBV7-9,-,TRBD1,TRBJ1-5,13,CASAQGAYQPQHF,TGTGCCAGCGCTCAGGGGGCATATCAGCCCCAGCATTTT
TRBV5-4,once,TRBD2,TRBJ2-1,15,CASSLTSGEGNEQFF,TGTGCCAGCAGCCTAACTAGCGGCGAAGGGAATGAGCAGTTCTTC
TRBV11-2,-,-,TRBJ2-3,12,CASSSLSDTQYF,TGTGCCAGCAGCTCCCTCTCCGATACGCAGTATTTT
TRBV7-2,-,TRBD2,TRBJ2-1,16,CASSTTSGGAFGEQFF,TGTGCCAGCAGCACCACTAGCGGGGGGGCTTTTGGTGAGCAGTTCTTC
TRBV7-9,-,-,TRBJ1-2,13,CASSMGGSYGYTF,TGTGCCAGCAGCATGGGGGGTTCCTATGGCTACACCTTC
TRBV5-1,-,TRBD1,TRBJ1-2,14,CASSDTGGSYGYTF,TGCGCCAGCAGCGACACAGGGGGCAGCTATGGCTACACCTTC
TRBV30,once,-,TRBJ2-7,12,CAWSPRGGEQYF,TGTGCCTGGAGTCCCCGAGGGGGGGAGCAGTACTTC
TRBV5-1,once,TRBD1,TRBJ2-3,14,CASSLSGGRDTQYF,TGCGCCAGCAGCCTATCAGGGGGCCGAGATACGCAGTATTTT
TRBV2,-,-,TRBJ1-5,15,CASSEARGGNQPQHF,TGTGCCAGCAGTGAAGCAAGGGGGGGCAATCAGCCCCAGCATTTT
TRBV12-5,-,TRBD1,TRBJ1-1,17,CASGLHTGGAWHTEAFF,TGTGCTAGTGGTTTACATACAGGGGGGGCATGGCACACTGAAGCTTTCTTT
TRBV5-4,-,TRBD2,TRBJ2-3,16,CASSLRISGGTDTQYF,TGTGCCAGCAGCTTGCGTATAAGCGGGGGGACAGATACGCAGTATTTT
TRBV5-6,-,-,TRBJ1-2,14,CASSPAPASNGYTF,TGTGCCAGCAGCCCCGCCCCTGCCTCTAACGGCTACACCTTC
TRBV7-2,-,-,TRBJ1-3,16,CASSPEGGGRGNTIYF,TGTGCCAGCAGCCCAGAAGGGGGGGGCAGAGGAAACACCATATATTTT
TRBV19,-,-,TRBJ1-6,14,CASSQQSYNSPLHF,TGTGCCAGTAGTCAACAGAGCTATAATTCACCCCTCCACTTT
TRBV7-9,-,-,TRBJ1-1,11,CASSLGFQAFF,TGTGCCAGCAGCTTAGGGTTCCAAGCTTTCTTT
TRBV27,-,TRBD1,TRBJ1-5,15,CASRPSTGGNQPQHF,TGTGCCAGCAGACCGTCGACAGGGGGCAATCAGCCCCAGCATTTT
TRBV5-8,-,-,TRBJ1-5,15,CASSLGGVPDQPQHF,TGTGCCAGCAGCTTGGGCGGGGTCCCAGATCAGCCCCAGCATTTT
TRBV12-5,-,TRBD2,TRBJ2-7,17,CASGLVPLAGESYEQYF,TGTGCTAGTGGTTTGGTACCCTTGGCGGGGGAGTCCTACGAGCAGTACTTC
TRBV6-1,-,TRBD1,TRBJ1-1,16,CASSDARTGGKAEAFF,TGTGCCAGCAGTGACGCTAGGACAGGGGGCAAGGCTGAAGCTTTCTTT
TRBV10-1,-,-,TRBJ2-1,15,CASSEHRNSYNEQFF,TGCGCCAGCAGTGAGCACCGGAACTCCTACAATGAGCAGTTCTTC
TRBV27,-,-,TRBJ1-2,16,CASTTTRGRANYGYTF,TGTGCCAGCACCACAACCCGGGGAAGGGCTAACTATGGCTACACCTTC
TRBV25-1,-,-,TRBJ2-7,12,CASSDRSYEQYF,TGTGCCAGCAGTGATCGATCCTACGAGCAGTACTTC
TRBV21-1,once,-,TRBJ1-1,20,CASSGKGSGGRSERDTEAFF,TGTGCCAGCAGCGGAAAAGGAAGTGGGGGGCGTTCGGAGAGGGACACTGAAGCTTTCTTT
TRBV11-2,-,-,TRBJ1-4,14,CASSPRQDNEKLFF,TGTGCCAGCAGTCCCCGACAGGATAATGAAAAACTGTTTTTT
TRBV15,-,-,TRBJ2-2,18,CATSREIVGGGPGGELFF,TGTGCCACCAGCAGAGAGATAGTAGGGGGAGGGCCTGGCGGGGAGCTGTTTTTT
TRBV15,-,TRBD1,TRBJ2-2,17,CATSRDRGGANTGELFF,TGTGCCACCAGCAGAGATCGAGGGGGCGCGAACACCGGGGAGCTGTTTTTT
TRBV2,few,-,TRBJ1-5,15,CASSEALGRNQPQHF,TGTGCCAGCAGTGAAGCGCTTGGCAGAAATCAGCCCCAGCATTTT
TRBV30,-,TRBD1,TRBJ2-7,15,CAYSTRGTGGREQYF,TGTGCCTATTCGACAAGGGGGACAGGGGGCCGCGAGCAGTACTTC
TRBV18,-,TRBD2,TRBJ2-3,17,CASSPRSGRELTDTQYF,TGTGCCAGCTCGCCACGATCCGGGCGGGAGCTCACAGATACGCAGTATTTT
TRBV7-9,-,TRBD1,TRBJ2-7,12,CASSRTGDEQYF,TGTGCCAGCAGCAGGACAGGGGACGAGCAGTACTTC
TRBV18,-,TRBD1,TRBJ1-5,15,CASSAGGSSNQPQHF,TGTGCCAGCTCAGCAGGGGGCTCGAGCAATCAGCCCCAGCATTTT
TRBV6-6,-,-,TRBJ2-5,16,CASTKGGAGGQETQYF,TGTGCCAGCACCAAAGGGGGGGCAGGGGGCCAAGAGACCCAGTACTTC
TRBV6-5,-,TRBD1,TRBJ2-7,15,CASRPSRTGPYEQYF,TGTGCCAGCAGGCCCTCCAGGACAGGGCCGTACGAGCAGTACTTC
TRBV6-5,once,-,TRBJ1-5,13,CASSYGGAQPQHF,TGTGCCAGCAGTTACGGGGGCGCGCAGCCCCAGCATTTT